The 6 T cell receptor beta chains below were found in one sample sequenced in a study of graft-versus-host responses after intestinal transplantation (dated by TCRdb to the early 2020s). The receptor library was made with the immunoSEQ multiplex PCR assay. As stored in TCRdb, this immuneACCESS dataset retains in-frame rearrangements with V and J assigned. A fraction of the clones does not appear; measured against another copy, unresolved V genes explain less than half of the discrepancy, and the remainder lacks a known reason. Recorded for this sample are about 99,000 clones; about 90% of them occurred a single time. The ten biggest clones cover about 0.9% of the sample. Their specific antigens are unknown. The time point label, as the study defines it: cells obtained before transplantation from donor or recipient. The sample here was unstimulated CD4+ T cells sorted from spleen or lymph node cells, taken before intestinal transplant. The receptors were sampled from a human donor who received an intestinal transplant.

V usage is TRBV9 and J usage is TRBJ1-1; 8 nucleotides line up with TRBD1. J gave up 1 base and V 3 bases, and 8 bases lay outside the gene matches. CDR1 and CDR2 (germline): SGDLS, YYNGEE. CDR3 size: 16 residues. The CDR3 DNA sequence: TGTGCCAGCAGCGCAGCAGGGGGCGCGTCGAACACTGAAGCTTTCTTT. Protein sequence: CASSAAGGASNTEAFF.

The V and J genes are TRBV14 and TRBJ2-7; 13 bases map to TRBD2. Germline CDR1 is SGHDN and CDR2 is FVKESK. Trimming at V came to 10 bases and at J to 6 bases, leaving 9 bases not matched to a gene. The CDR3 is made up of 14 amino acids. The CDR3 coding sequence is TGTGCCACAGGACTAGCGGGAGATTTTGGCGAGCAGTACTTC. It specifies CATGLAGDFGEQYF.

The chain employs TRBV5-1 and TRBJ2-2; TRBD1 matches 8 bases. CDR3 length: 14 residues. Germline CDR1 is SGHRS and CDR2 is YFSETQ. V dropped 4 bases and J dropped 5; count of bases not matched to a gene: 4. The CDR3 DNA sequence: TGCGCCAGCAGCCCCCGACAGGGGACCGGGGAGCTGTTTTTT. Residues: CASSPRQGTGELFF. Full variable domain (remainder filled in from reference TRBV5-1 and TRBJ2-2): KAGVTQTPRYLIKTRGQQVTLSCSPISGHRSVSWYQQTPGQGLQFLFEYFSETQRNKGNFPGRFSGRQFSNSRSEMNVSTLELGDSALYLCASSPRQGTGELFFGEGSRLTVL.

As concerns this clone: Sequence at one end of the junction differs from germline and may be a read error. The chain employs TRBV7-6 and TRBJ2-5; unclear D gene. CDR1 and CDR2 (germline): SGHVS, FNYEAQ. This CDR3 has 13 amino acids. The DNA for the CDR3 is TGTGCCAGCAGCTCTTCGTACCAAGGGACCCAGTACTTC. This encodes CASSSSYQGTQYF.

This clone was recorded once. The chain joins TRBV15 to TRBJ2-3; D possibly matches TRBD1 or TRBD2 (6 bases each). The germline CDR1 and CDR2 sequences are LNHNV and YYDKDF (reference sequence). V was pared by 1 base and J by 6 bases, with 8 bases between. The CDR3 contains 13 residues. The CDR3 region is CATSRGGADTQYF. CDR3 DNA: TGTGCCACCAGCAGAGGGGGGGCTGATACGCAGTATTTT.

The chain is built from TRBV7-3 and TRBJ2-1; 10 bases line up with TRBD2. V was pared by 2 bases and J by 2 bases, with 0 bases of the junction left unmatched. CDR3 length: 15 amino acids. Germline lookup yields CDR1 SGHTA and CDR2 FQGTGA. CDR3 DNA sequence: TGTGCCAGCAGCTTAGGGACTAGCGCCTACAATGAGCAGTTCTTC. This codes for CASSLGTSAYNEQFF.